One T cell receptor beta chain is described in this entry. What antigen it recognizes has not been identified. Per-base qualities were not stored, and no clone one base away is much larger. Including the terminal cysteine and phenylalanine, the CDR3 comprises 13 residues. Left in the record is the CDR3 DNA by itself, 39 bases read in frame from the first base. As encoded in the germline V gene, CDR1 is LGHNA while CDR2 is YNFKEQ. V gives up 0 bases and J gives up 6 bases, and the segment between their germline ends measures 8 bases. To prepare the library, the immunoSEQ multiplex PCR assay was applied. For the multiplex PCR, a mixture combining 60 forward primers for TCR Vbeta segments and 13 reverse primers for TCR Jbeta segments was used. The CDR3 region of rearranged TCR beta genes was amplified from genomic DNA with a multiplex PCR assay. Amplified TCR beta libraries were sequenced as 87-base-pair reads on the Illumina HiSeq System. The original methods were these. A later analysis counted tens of millions of unique TCR beta chains across the 666 repertoires, and 10 million to 12 million of these chains were shared by at least two donors. Raw reads were error-corrected and collapsed into unique sequences by a nearest-neighbor algorithm in which closely related sequences were merged to remove PCR and sequencing errors. Alignment of CDR3 sequences to IMGT reference sequences was used to assign V, D and J gene segments. For a sequence to be retained, at least a six-nucleotide match to both a V gene segment and a J gene segment was required. A rearrangement was called productive if the CDR3 had no stop codons and remained in frame with V and J, and every other rearrangement was called non-productive. Following IMGT convention, CDR3 was defined as the stretch from the second conserved V-encoded cysteine to the conserved J-encoded phenylalanine. In an earlier analysis of around 600 of the donors, sequences lacking an unambiguous match to a single V gene segment were excluded. An earlier analysis of 450 to 650 of the donors called V segments functional above 56.7% productive rearrangements and segregating when the between-donor standard deviation exceeded 5%. A statistical classification framework was built for diagnosing cytomegalovirus status from the catalog of TCR beta chain sequences. A later analysis assigned V and J genes by comparing TCR nucleotide sequences with IMGT/GENE-DB human TR gene sequences. The TCRdist pipeline was used in a later analysis to assign CDR3 sequences and most-parsimonious VDJ recombination scenarios. A later analysis defined each TCR beta chain by its CDR3 amino acid sequence plus V-gene family, and excluded reads lacking a unique V-gene family. To address suspected cross-contamination and a sequencing artifact, a later analysis removed under 600 highly shared, low-generation-probability nucleotide sequences. For each public chain, a later analysis derived a clonal expansion index from normalized ranks of inferred template counts within each repertoire. In a later analysis, generation probabilities were computed with a VDJ recombination model fitted to out-of-frame rearrangements, and the resulting probabilities were checked against IGoR. In a later analysis, TCR-TCR, TCR-HLA and TCR-CMV co-occurrence was scored with hypergeometric tests, and a repertoire-size bias correction was applied to TCR pairs. A later analysis estimated false discovery rates by permuting HLA or CMV assignments 20 times. In a later analysis, co-occurring TCRs were grouped using DBSCAN, and TCRdist sequence similarity was added for clustering within HLA-allele-positive subsets. Co-occurrence clustering excluded repertoires with fewer than 30,000 or more than 120,000 public chains, plus five with anomalous nucleotide sharing. The source is immuneACCESS, and TCRdb retained only in-frame sequences with V and J called. Part of the clones is not carried over; for the studies checked, unresolved V genes explain less than half of this, and the remainder is unexplained. The DNA gave D and trimming, while V, J and clone size come from that table. The table for this sample lists around 100,000 clones; 65% to 85% of them were counted only once. Roughly 2% of the sample is in the top ten clones.

The data stem from a study of cytomegalovirus exposure and HLA in healthy donors (dated by TCRdb to the late 2010s). For context, the study as a whole: In an earlier analysis of roughly 590 of the donors, approximately 300 Gb of sequence data and 120 million or so unique TCR beta sequences from 150 million to 200 million T cells were reported. An early release that covered some 640 HLA-typed donors contained approximately 300 gigabases of sequencing data and 80 million or so unique TCR sequences. Of the approximately 400 genotyped donors, over 70% fell in the genetic ancestry cluster associated with self-reported Caucasian donors. The study was designed to test whether signatures of past pathogen exposure could be identified by cataloging public T cell receptors. Using immunosequencing, the study profiled T cell repertoires from fewer than 850 subjects and related those repertoires to cytomegalovirus serostatus. In addition to the first cohort of 666 subjects, a separate validation cohort of approximately 120 different subjects was used. To predict cytomegalovirus infection status, the study combined high-throughput TCR immunosequencing, statistical association of individual TCRs with disease status, and machine learning. A later analysis re-analyzed previously published TCR beta repertoires from hundreds of donors and added high-resolution HLA genotyping to study TCR occurrence patterns. Rather than using new phenotypic data, the later analysis identified candidate immune exposures from TCR beta sequences and from how often those sequences occurred across donors. An earlier analysis of 587 of the donors used high-throughput TCR beta sequencing to judge whether each TCR beta V gene segment behaved as functional or pseudogenic. Alongside the repertoire data, information on donor age, sex, ethnicity and CMV serostatus was compiled. Genome-wide SNP genotypes for about 55% of the roughly 670 donors were used in a later genetic analysis, which treated that subset as a discovery cohort. All discovery cohort repertoires had been generated on a single sequencing platform. HLA typing included class I and class II loci at four-digit resolution. The number of typed donors differed by locus: 629-630 for A, B, C, DRB1 and DQB1; some 500 for DQA1; around 580 for DPA1; and about 470 for DPB1. Roughly 5 DR-DQ haplotypes were handled as single units for association and clustering, since linkage in the cohort was strong. Among 350 to 400 genotyped donors of the cohort, an average of approximately 240,000 unique TCR beta nucleotide sequences were sequenced per donor, approximately 20% of them non-productive.

In total, roughly 670 healthy bone marrow donors made up the cohort. All cohort members were sampled while nominally healthy, although unrecorded immune exposures were likely present. The donor was CMV seronegative and belonged to the group of more than 300 seronegative cohort members. A peripheral blood sample was collected from each donor, and TCR beta sequencing was performed on peripheral blood mononuclear cells. Genomic DNA extraction from the blood cell samples was performed with the Qiagen DNeasy Blood Extraction Kit. The study at large found these results: A total of 164 TCR beta chains were listed by the study as associated with cytomegalovirus. In a later analysis, several top co-occurrence clusters were reported to appear linked to parvovirus B19, influenza, CMV and Epstein-Barr virus. Compared with the roughly 710-donor mean, donors in an Asian-associated ancestry cluster had fewer N-insertions in productive TCRs, according to a later genetic analysis. Linkage disequilibrium might explain the correlated functional status among segregating V segments, but an unknown experimental factor could not be ruled out. Most CMV-associated TCR beta chains appeared to be HLA-restricted in a later analysis, and the HLA associations seemed to be driven largely by CMV exposure. When HLA alleles, especially DR and DQ, strongly co-occurred, attributing TCR associations to individual alleles was difficult. An earlier analysis of some 560 of the donors showed that most TCR beta V segments appeared in productive rearrangements either about 87% or about 30% of the time, which broadly matched IMGT annotations. Because counts were too low, roughly 18 rarely observed V segments, including chromosome 9 orphons, were left out of the earlier analysis of several hundred of the donors. Because the 87-base-pair reads could not distinguish some IMGT-functional V segments, including TRBV6-2 and TRBV6-3, those segments were excluded. In vitro tests confirmed that a few of the cytomegalovirus-associated TCR beta chains recognize cytomegalovirus antigens. The presence/absence analyses assumed that sequencing depth was roughly uniform across donors, and that assumption may not be true. A further reported finding was that TCR beta sequences accurately predicted the HLA-A and HLA-B alleles for most subjects in the first cohort. Specific HLA alleles were associated with 18,000 or so TCR beta sequences at a false discovery rate of 0.05 in a later analysis. A later analysis found that TCR association rates varied across HLA loci, with DRB1 alleles showing the most associated TCRs and HLA-C alleles the fewest. A cluster of highly shared sequence variants was judged likely to be a technical artifact of the sequencing pipeline. An association between a missense DCLRE1C variant and V-gene and J-gene trimming of TCR beta chains was found in a later genetic analysis and replicated in an independent cohort. Cytomegalovirus status was reported to be diagnosed by the classifier with high specificity and sensitivity in both the original and validation cohorts. In a later analysis, HLA-associated TCR beta chains were found to be more clonally expanded and to have lower generation probabilities than equally common non-associated chains. Across donors, most TCR sequences were observed very rarely, whereas some public TCRs were present in many individuals. For the cohort, immune exposure information was limited to CMV serostatus. This cohort had only TCR beta chains sequenced, and the lack of alpha or paired-chain data limited which features could be detected. It was suggested by the authors that the approach could potentially be generalized to other disease states and immunological phenotypes. HLA typing was unavailable for some donors at each locus, so association tests used only the typed subset.

The rearranged segments are TRBV4-2 and TRBJ1-2; the best D guess is TRBD1, with 6 bases matching. The receptor comes from a woman in her 40s in good health and CMV-seronegative. Sequenced: PBMCs. The CDR3 reads CASSQDQGHGYTF. The DNA is as follows: TGTGCCAGCAGCCAAGATCAGGGGCATGGCTACACCTTC.